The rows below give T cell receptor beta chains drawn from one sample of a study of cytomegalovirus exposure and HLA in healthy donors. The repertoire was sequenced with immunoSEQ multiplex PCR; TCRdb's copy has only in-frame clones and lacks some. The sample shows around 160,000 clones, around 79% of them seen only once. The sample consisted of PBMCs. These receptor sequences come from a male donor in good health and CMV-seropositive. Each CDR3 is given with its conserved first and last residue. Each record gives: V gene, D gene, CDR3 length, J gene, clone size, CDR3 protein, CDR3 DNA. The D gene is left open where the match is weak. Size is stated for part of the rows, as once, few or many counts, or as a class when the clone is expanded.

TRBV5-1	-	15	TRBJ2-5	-	CASSLSPGYQATQYF	TGCGCCAGCAGCTTGAGTCCCGGGTACCAAGCGACCCAGTACTTC
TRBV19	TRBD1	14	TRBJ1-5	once	CASSPTGGNQPQHF	TGTGCCAGTAGCCCCACAGGGGGCAATCAGCCCCAGCATTTT
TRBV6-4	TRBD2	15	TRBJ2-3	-	CASSSTSGGADTQYF	TGTGCCAGCAGTTCGACTAGCGGGGGCGCCGATACGCAGTATTTT
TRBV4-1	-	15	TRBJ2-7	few	CASSQEGAYPYEQYF	TGCGCCAGCAGCCAAGAGGGGGCGTATCCCTACGAGCAGTACTTC
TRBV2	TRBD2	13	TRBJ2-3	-	CASLAGVGDTQYF	TGTGCCAGTCTAGCGGGGGTAGGGGATACGCAGTATTTT
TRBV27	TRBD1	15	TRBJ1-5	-	CASRKQGGPYQPQHF	TGTGCCAGCAGGAAACAGGGGGGTCCGTATCAGCCCCAGCATTTT
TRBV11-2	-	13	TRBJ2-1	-	CASSLGRFNEQFF	TGTGCCAGCAGCTTAGGCCGGTTCAATGAGCAGTTCTTC
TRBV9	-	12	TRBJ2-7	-	CASGRRDYEQYF	TGTGCCAGCGGCCGCAGGGACTACGAGCAGTACTTC
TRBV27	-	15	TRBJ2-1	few	CASSPLVTAYNEQFF	TGTGCCAGCAGCCCACTAGTTACAGCCTACAATGAGCAGTTCTTC
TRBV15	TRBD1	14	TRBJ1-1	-	CATSRTGTGAEAFF	TGTGCCACCAGCAGGACAGGGACGGGGGCTGAAGCTTTCTTT
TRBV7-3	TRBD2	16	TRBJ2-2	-	CASSLTPGLAGGELFF	TGTGCCAGCAGCTTAACACCGGGACTAGCTGGCGGGGAGCTGTTTTTT
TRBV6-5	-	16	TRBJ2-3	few	CASSYSPGPSTDTQYF	TGTGCCAGCAGTTACTCGCCGGGTCCTAGCACAGATACGCAGTATTTT
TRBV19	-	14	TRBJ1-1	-	CASPTKGRDTEAFF	TGTGCCAGTCCCACAAAGGGGAGGGACACTGAAGCTTTCTTT
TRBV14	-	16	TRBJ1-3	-	CASSQGHHNTGNTIYF	TGTGCCAGCAGCCAAGGGCATCACAACACTGGAAACACCATATATTTT
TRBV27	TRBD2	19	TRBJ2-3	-	CASRRRPPSGGLGPNTQYF	TGTGCCAGCCGCCGCCGCCCCCCTAGCGGGGGCCTGGGACCTAATACGCAGTATTTT
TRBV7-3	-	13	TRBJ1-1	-	CASSARGNTEAFF	TGTGCCAGCAGCGCCAGGGGGAACACTGAAGCTTTCTTT
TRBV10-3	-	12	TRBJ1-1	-	CAIRQEGTEAFF	TGTGCCATCAGACAGGAAGGAACTGAAGCTTTCTTT
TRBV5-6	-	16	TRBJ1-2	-	CASSLTLGTSIYGYTF	TGTGCCAGCAGCTTGACCTTAGGGACTTCAATCTATGGCTACACCTTC